Following are 3 T cell receptor beta chains from one sample sequenced in a study of cytomegalovirus exposure and HLA in healthy donors (dated by TCRdb to the late 2010s). The method behind the library was the immunoSEQ multiplex PCR assay. For the multiplex PCR, a mixture combining 60 forward primers for TCR Vbeta segments and 13 reverse primers for TCR Jbeta segments was used. This immuneACCESS table, as held by TCRdb, lists in-frame sequences with V and J called but not all clones. Of the missing ones, under half trace to an unresolved V gene in checked studies; the others have no known cause. This sample lists tens of thousands of clones; 67% were detected once. The ten biggest clones cover roughly 2% of the sample. Sequences were obtained from PBMCs. Every receptor here comes from a man aged 25 to 40 in good health and CMV-seronegative.

The gene calls are TRBV29-1 and TRBJ2-1; 12 bases map to TRBD2. After removal of 2 bases from V and 5 bases from J, the junction contained 13 bases not matched to a gene. CDR1 and CDR2 (germline): SQVTM, ANQGSEA. The CDR3 loop spans 18 amino acids. In nucleotides, the CDR3 is TGCAGCGTTGAAAACCCAATTAAACTAGCGGGAGGTAACAATGAGCAGTTCTTC. Residues: CSVENPIKLAGGNNEQFF.

The DNA for the CDR3 is TGCAGCGTTGACCGACAGTTTGTCTATGGCTACACCTTC. Translated: CSVDRQFVYGYTF. V and J are TRBV29-1 and TRBJ1-2; D perhaps matches TRBD1 (5 bases). Germline CDR1 and CDR2: SQVTM and ANQGSEA. The V gene lost 3 bases and the J gene lost 4 bases, with 12 bases spanning the gap. CDR3 length: 13 amino acids.

The chain has TRBV19 and TRBJ1-4, with TRBD1 as a possible D gene (5 bases). The CDR3 has 14 amino acids. In germline, CDR1 is LNHDA, CDR2 SQIVND (reference sequence). V was pared by 7 bases and J by 8 bases, with 17 bases between. This CDR3 is CASTPLSGEEKLFF. CDR3 DNA: TGTGCCAGTACCCCCCTTTCGGGGGAGGAAAAACTGTTTTTT.